Below are 13 T cell receptor beta chains sequenced from a single sample in a study of T-cell memory formation after mild COVID-19. Using its own MiXCR run on the 5' RACE reads, TCRdb lists one record per CDR3 protein. The data contain roughly 450,000 distinct CDR3 sequences, approximately 18% of them singletons. Sample: PBMCs or a T cell subset sorted from them (not recorded which). These receptors were obtained from an adult woman who had mild COVID-19 (a few samples of this study predate the infection). Cell type and time point are not known.

This clonotype came up a few times. The chain has TRBV20-1 and TRBJ2-7; D is unresolved. This CDR3 region has 15 residues. Deletions cut 5 bases from V and 0 bases from J, with 17 bases between. Germline V gives CDR1 DFQATT, CDR2 SNEGSKA (reference sequence). CDR3 in amino acids: CSARFGGTRSYEQYF. CDR3 coding DNA: TGCAGTGCTCGATTTGGCGGAACCCGCTCCTACGAGCAGTACTTC.

This clonotype has more than one count but fewer than ten. The chain links TRBV3-1 to TRBJ1-1; D is perhaps TRBD1 (6 bases). Germline V gives CDR1 LGHDT, CDR2 YNNKEL (reference sequence). Trimming took 4 bases from V and 7 from J, leaving 16 bases between them. This CDR3 has 14 residues. In DNA, the CDR3 is TGTGCCAGCAGCCCGATGGACAGAGGGAGTGAAGCTTTCTTT. Residues: CASSPMDRGSEAFF.

The chain has TRBV5-1 and TRBJ2-5; tentative D call: TRBD1 (6 bases). V lost 0 bases and J 2 bases, leaving 17 bases between the germline ends. The CDR3 length is 17 residues. Germline values: CDR1 SGHRS, CDR2 YFSETQ. CDR3 residues: CASSLAGGRGSQETQYF. CDR3 coding DNA: TGCGCCAGCAGCTTGGCCGGCGGCAGGGGCTCACAAGAGACCCAGTACTTC.

The J gene is TRBJ2-3, the V gene TRBV9, with 7 bases aligning to TRBD2. The germline CDR1 and CDR2 sequences are SGDLS and YYNGEE. The CDR3 runs to 15 residues. J gave up 3 bases and V 4 bases, and 8 bases lay outside the gene matches. The CDR3 DNA reads TGTGCCAGCAGCTCTCGGGGGGATCTAACAGATACGCAGTATTTT. The encoded protein is CASSSRGDLTDTQYF.

This rearrangement joins TRBV5-5 to TRBJ2-6; TRBD1 matches 8 bases. The germline V gene has CDR1 SGHKS and CDR2 YYEKEE (reference sequence). J gave up 1 base and V 4 bases, and 16 bases lay outside the gene matches. CDR3 length: 20 residues. The CDR3: CASSVVPGQASRSGANVLTF. The CDR3 DNA follows: TGTGCCAGCAGCGTCGTCCCGGGACAGGCTTCAAGGTCTGGGGCCAACGTCCTGACTTTC.

On this clonotype itself: A much larger clonotype is one base distant, so this may be a read error. This chain uses TRBV10-3 with TRBJ2-7, with 11 bases fitting TRBD1. Germline values: CDR1 ENHRY, CDR2 SYGVKD. V trimming: 10 bases; J trimming: 7 bases; junction bases outside the gene matches: 15. There are 15 residues in the CDR3. DNA for the CDR3: TGTGCCAGGGCGCGTGTCGGACAGGGGGCAAGGGAGCAGTACTTC. Its translation: CARARVGQGAREQYF.

This clonotype turned up a few times. The chain joins TRBV29-1 to TRBJ2-7, with D possibly matching TRBD2 (5 bases). With 4 bases removed from V and 2 bases from J, the gap between germline ends came to 12 bases. Germline V lookup: CDR1 SQVTM, CDR2 ANQGSEA. The CDR3 totals 13 residues. Here the CDR3 DNA reads TGCAGCGTTGTAGGAGCGGTAACCTACGAGCAGTACTTC. Amino acid sequence: CSVVGAVTYEQYF.

In its sample, this clonotype was seen a few times. The rearrangement uses TRBV12-3 or TRBV12-4 and TRBJ1-1; D remains ambiguous. Deletions cut 1 base from V and 11 bases from J, with 14 bases between. The CDR3 covers 13 residues. The CDR3 region has the DNA TGTGCCAGCAGTTTAGGTGGGTCGCGGTGGGCTTTCTTT. Translated, it gives CASSLGGSRWAFF.

The chain recombines TRBV3-1 with TRBJ1-6; D gene ambiguous. Germline CDR1 reads LGHDT; CDR2 reads YNNKEL (reference sequence). V gave up 4 bases and J gave up 7 bases, with 20 bases separating them. This CDR3 comprises 17 residues. The CDR3: CASSPTSRTGRNSPLHF. CDR3 bases: TGTGCCAGCAGCCCTACTAGTAGGACGGGAAGGAATTCACCCCTCCACTTT.

This chain uses TRBV12-3 or TRBV12-4 with TRBJ2-1, with D perhaps assigned TRBD1 or TRBD2 (5 bases each). The CDR3 is 19 residues long. With 3 bases removed from V and 0 bases from J, the gap between germline ends came to 21 bases. The CDR3 protein is CASSLGDSVIAASYNEQFF. The CDR3 bases are TGTGCCAGCAGTTTGGGGGATAGCGTGATAGCTGCCTCCTACAATGAGCAGTTCTTC.

The rearrangement links TRBV5-6 to TRBJ2-7; D remains unclear. V shed 7 bases and J shed 2 bases, with 19 bases lying between them. This CDR3 is 15 amino acids long. Germline CDR1 reads SGHDT; CDR2 reads YYEEEE. The CDR3 is CASALESLLPYEQYF. CDR3 DNA: TGTGCCAGCGCTTTGGAGAGTCTTCTACCCTACGAGCAGTACTTC.

This clonotype showed up just a few times. The V and J genes are TRBV7-9 and TRBJ2-7, with D possibly TRBD1 on 5 matching bases. V shed 3 bases and J shed 2 bases, with 17 bases lying between them. The CDR3 loop spans 16 amino acids. Germline values: CDR1 SEHNR, CDR2 FQNEAQ (reference sequence). This chain's CDR3 is CASSFNTGSRPYEQYF. The DNA for the CDR3 is TGTGCCAGCAGCTTTAATACAGGCTCAAGGCCCTACGAGCAGTACTTC.

This chain connects TRBV7-9 to TRBJ2-5, with 11 positions matching TRBD2. V lost 5 bases and J lost 5; bases outside the gene matches: 10. Looked up from germline, CDR1 is SEHNR and CDR2 is FQNEAQ (reference sequence). The CDR3 runs 16 residues. CDR3 in DNA: TGTGCCAGCAGCCCCCCCATAGCGGGGGGGAGGGAGACCCAGTACTTC. It translates to CASSPPIAGGRETQYF.